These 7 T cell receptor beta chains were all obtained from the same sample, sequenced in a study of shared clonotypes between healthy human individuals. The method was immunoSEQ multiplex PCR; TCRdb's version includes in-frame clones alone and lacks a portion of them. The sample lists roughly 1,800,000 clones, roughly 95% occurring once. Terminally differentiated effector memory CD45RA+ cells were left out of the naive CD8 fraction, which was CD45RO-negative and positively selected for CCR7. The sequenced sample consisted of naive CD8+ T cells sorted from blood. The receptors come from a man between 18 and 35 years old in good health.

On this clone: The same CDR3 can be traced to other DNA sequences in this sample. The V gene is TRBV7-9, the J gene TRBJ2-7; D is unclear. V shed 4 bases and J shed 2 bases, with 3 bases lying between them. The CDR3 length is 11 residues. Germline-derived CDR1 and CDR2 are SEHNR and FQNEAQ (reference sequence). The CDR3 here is CASSSAYEQYF. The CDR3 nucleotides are TGTGCCAGCAGCTCAGCCTACGAGCAGTACTTC.

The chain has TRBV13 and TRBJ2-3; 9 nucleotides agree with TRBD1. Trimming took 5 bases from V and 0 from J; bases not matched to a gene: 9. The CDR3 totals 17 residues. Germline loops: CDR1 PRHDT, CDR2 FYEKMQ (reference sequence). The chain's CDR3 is CASSLGTGTTSTDTQYF. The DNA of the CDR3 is TGTGCCAGCAGCCTTGGGACAGGGACAACTAGCACAGATACGCAGTATTTT.

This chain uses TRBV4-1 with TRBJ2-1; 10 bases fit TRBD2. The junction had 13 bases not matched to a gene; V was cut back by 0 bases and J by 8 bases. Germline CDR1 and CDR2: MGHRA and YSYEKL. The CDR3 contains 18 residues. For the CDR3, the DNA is TGCGCCAGCAGCCAAGATCTAGAAGCGGGAGGGTACTGGTATGAGCAGTTCTTC. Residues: CASSQDLEAGGYWYEQFF.

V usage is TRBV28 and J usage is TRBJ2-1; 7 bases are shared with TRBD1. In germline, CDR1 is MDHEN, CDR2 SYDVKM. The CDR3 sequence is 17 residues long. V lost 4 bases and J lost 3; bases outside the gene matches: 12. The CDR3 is CASSSPNRGISYNEQFF. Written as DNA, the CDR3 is TGTGCCAGCAGTTCCCCCAACAGGGGAATAAGCTACAATGAGCAGTTCTTC.

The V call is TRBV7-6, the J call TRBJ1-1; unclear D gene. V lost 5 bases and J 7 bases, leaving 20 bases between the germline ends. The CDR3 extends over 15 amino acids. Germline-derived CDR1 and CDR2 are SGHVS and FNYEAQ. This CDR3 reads CASSVTTPPGVEAFF. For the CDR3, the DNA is TGTGCCAGCAGCGTTACCACCCCCCCCGGGGTTGAAGCTTTCTTT.

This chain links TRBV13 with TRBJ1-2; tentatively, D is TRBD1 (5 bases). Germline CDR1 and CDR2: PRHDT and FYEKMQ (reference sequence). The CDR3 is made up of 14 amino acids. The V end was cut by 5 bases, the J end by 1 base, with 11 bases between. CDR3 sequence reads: CASSPRGINYGYTF. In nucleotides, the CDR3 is TGTGCCAGCAGCCCCCGGGGGATTAACTATGGCTACACCTTC.

The CDR3 protein is CASSENRASEQFF. The CDR3 DNA reads TGTGCCAGCAGTGAAAACAGGGCTTCTGAGCAGTTCTTC. The chain employs TRBV6-1 and TRBJ2-1; a possible D gene is TRBD1 (6 bases). This CDR3 is built from 13 residues. Germline V lookup: CDR1 MNHNS, CDR2 SASEGT. The V end lost 2 bases, the J end lost 9 bases, and 11 bases lay between the germline ends.